This T cell receptor beta chain originates from a study of siplizumab effects on memory and regulatory T cells. Broader study findings: Naive or memory phenotype was unassignable for roughly 80-96% of proliferating CD4+ or CD8+ clones.

The CDR3 spans 14 residues. Between the trimmed V and J ends, which lost 8 bases and 5 bases, there was a span of 18 bases. Per germline, CDR1 MNHEY and CDR2 SMNVEV (reference sequence). TCRdb keeps only in-frame clones here, not all; method: immunoSEQ multiplex PCR. The sample records about 85,000 clones, roughly 94% being singletons. This clone appeared once. Its antigen is not identified. This TCR came from a human donor in good health. Sequencing input: CD8+ T cells sorted from blood. This chain uses TRBV27 with TRBJ2-5; D perhaps matches TRBD2 (5 bases). The chain's CDR3 is CASGKTSVGETQYF. The CDR3 coding sequence is TGTGCCAGCGGGAAAACTAGTGTTGGGGAGACCCAGTACTTC.